This TCR beta chain is drawn from a study of regulatory T cells in long-lasting Graves disease. Study-wide results and limits: Those with persistent Graves' had less TCR diversity than newly diagnosed patients. Samples came from peripheral blood alone, without thyroid tissue. When disease was persistent, TRBV28, TRBJ1-2 and TRBJ2-5 were the favored segments. Patients with persistent disease shared around 2,700 public clonotypes, outpacing the roughly 950 shared by new patients.

The CDR3 has 13 residues. CDR1 SGHAT and CDR2 FQNNGV come from the germline V gene. The V and J ends lost 1 base and 3 bases respectively, with 4 bases between them. The sample's time point: newly diagnosed GD, antithyroid drugs for less than 3 months. Extracted RNA from PBMCs served as the source of the TCR library. Libraries of TCR beta came from iRepertoire HTBI primers plus Arm-PCR of CDR3 regions. TCRdb processed the multiplex PCR reads anew with MiXCR; each CDR3 protein has one entry. The sample holds under 250,000 distinct CDR3 sequences, 20% to 25% seen once. About this clonotype: Its target is not known. A clone one base away is much larger, so this may be a read error. The CDR3 carries no conserved terminal phenylalanine or tryptophan, so it likely arises from a read error.

The sample in question was peripheral blood mononuclear cells (PBMCs), obtained at new diagnosis, from a patient treated with antithyroid drugs. The chain joins TRBV11-2 to TRBJ2-1; D gene unclear. This clonotype was obtained from a female donor with Graves disease. The DNA of the CDR3 is TGTGCCAGCAGCTTAGCCTTCTACAATGAGCAGTTCCTC. This encodes CASSLAFYNEQFL.